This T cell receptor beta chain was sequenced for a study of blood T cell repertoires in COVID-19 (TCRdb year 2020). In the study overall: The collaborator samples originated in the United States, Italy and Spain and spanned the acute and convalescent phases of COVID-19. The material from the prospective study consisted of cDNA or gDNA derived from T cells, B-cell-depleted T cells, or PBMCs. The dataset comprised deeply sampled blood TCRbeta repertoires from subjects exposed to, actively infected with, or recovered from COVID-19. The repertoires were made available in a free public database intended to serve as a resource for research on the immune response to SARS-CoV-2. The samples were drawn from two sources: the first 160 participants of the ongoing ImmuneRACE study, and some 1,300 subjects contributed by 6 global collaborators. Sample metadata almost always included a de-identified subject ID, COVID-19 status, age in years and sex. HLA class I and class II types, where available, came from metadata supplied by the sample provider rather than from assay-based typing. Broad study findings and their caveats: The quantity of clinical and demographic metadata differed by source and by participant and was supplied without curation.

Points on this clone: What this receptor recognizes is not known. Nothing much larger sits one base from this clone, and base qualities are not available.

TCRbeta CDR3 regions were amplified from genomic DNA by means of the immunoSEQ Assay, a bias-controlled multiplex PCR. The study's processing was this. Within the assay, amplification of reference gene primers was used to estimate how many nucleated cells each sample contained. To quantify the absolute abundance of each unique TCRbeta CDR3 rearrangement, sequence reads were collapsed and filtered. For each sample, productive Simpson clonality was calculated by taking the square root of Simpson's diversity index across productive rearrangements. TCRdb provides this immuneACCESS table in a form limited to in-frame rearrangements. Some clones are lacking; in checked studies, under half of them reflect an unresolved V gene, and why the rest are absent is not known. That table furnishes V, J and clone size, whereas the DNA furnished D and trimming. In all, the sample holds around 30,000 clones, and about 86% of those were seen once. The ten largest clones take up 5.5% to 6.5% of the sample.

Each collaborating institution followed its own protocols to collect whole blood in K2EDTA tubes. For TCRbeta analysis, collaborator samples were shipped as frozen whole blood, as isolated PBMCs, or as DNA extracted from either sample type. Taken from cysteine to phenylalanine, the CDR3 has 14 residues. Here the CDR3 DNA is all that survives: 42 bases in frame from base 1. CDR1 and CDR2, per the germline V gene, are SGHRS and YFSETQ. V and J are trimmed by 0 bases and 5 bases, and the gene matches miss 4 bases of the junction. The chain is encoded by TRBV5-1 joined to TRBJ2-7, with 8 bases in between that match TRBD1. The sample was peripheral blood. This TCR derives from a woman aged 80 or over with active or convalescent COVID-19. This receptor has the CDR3 CASSLGQGNNEQYF. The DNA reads TGCGCCAGCAGCTTGGGACAGGGGAACAACGAGCAGTACTTC.